This TCR beta chain was recovered during a study of CD8 T cells in ankylosing spondylitis. Broader study findings: Earlier reports found some motif variants in synovial fluid and blood in reactive arthritis.

Using its own MiXCR run on the 5' RACE reads, TCRdb lists one record per CDR3 protein. Of some 200,000 distinct CDR3 sequences detected, about 20% appear once; the ten largest clones hold more than 3.5%. V shed 4 bases, J shed 8 bases, and the junction held 9 bases outside the gene matches. The CDR3 has 16 amino acids. Germline V gene data show CDR1 as MGHDK and CDR2 as SYGVNS. For this clonotype: Its target is unknown.

This chain joins TRBV25-1 and TRBJ2-4; 12 positions match TRBD2. The receptor was derived from a male donor under 30 with ankylosing spondylitis or in good health (not recorded which). The sample comprised blood, either unsorted or a sorted T cell fraction (not recorded which). The CDR3 DNA is TGTGCCAGCAGTGCTGAAACTAGCGGGAGGTCCCACATTCAGTACTTC. Translation: CASSAETSGRSHIQYF. Full variable domain (outside the CDR3, taken from reference TRBV25-1 and TRBJ2-4): EADIYQTPRYLVIGTGKKITLECSQTMGHDKMYWYQQDPGMELHLIHYSYGVNSTEKGDLSSESTVSRIRTEHFPLTLESARPSHTSQYLCASSAETSGRSHIQYFGAGTRLSVL.